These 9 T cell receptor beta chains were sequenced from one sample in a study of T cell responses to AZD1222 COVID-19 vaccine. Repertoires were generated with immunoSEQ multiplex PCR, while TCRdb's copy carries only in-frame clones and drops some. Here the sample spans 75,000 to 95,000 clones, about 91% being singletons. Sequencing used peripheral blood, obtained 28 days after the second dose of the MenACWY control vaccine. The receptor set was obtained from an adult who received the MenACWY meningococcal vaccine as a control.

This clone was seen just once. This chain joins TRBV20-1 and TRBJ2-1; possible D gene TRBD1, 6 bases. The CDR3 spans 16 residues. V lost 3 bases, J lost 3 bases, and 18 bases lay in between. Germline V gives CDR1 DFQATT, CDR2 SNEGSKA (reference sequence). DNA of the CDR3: TGCAGTGCTAGTCGACAGGTAGGAGCCCGCTACAATGAGCAGTTCTTC. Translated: CSASRQVGARYNEQFF.

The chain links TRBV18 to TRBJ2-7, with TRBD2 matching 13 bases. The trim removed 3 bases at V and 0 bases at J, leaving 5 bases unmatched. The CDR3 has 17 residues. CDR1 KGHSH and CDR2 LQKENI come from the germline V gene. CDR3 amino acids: CASSPGTSGASSYEQYF. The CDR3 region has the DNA TGTGCCAGCTCACCCGGGACTAGCGGGGCTAGCTCCTACGAGCAGTACTTC.

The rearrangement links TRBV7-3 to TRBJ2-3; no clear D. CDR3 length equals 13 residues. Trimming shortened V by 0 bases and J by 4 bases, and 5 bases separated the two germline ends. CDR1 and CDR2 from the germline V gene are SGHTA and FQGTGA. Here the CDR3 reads CASSLTGPDTQYF. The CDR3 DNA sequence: TGTGCCAGCAGCTTAACGGGCCCAGATACGCAGTATTTT.

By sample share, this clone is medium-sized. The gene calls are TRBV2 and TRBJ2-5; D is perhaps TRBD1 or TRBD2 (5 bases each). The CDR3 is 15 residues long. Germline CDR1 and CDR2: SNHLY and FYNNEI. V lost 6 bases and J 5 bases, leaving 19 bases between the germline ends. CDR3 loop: CASSEAWGSAETQYF. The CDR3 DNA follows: TGTGCCAGCAGCGAGGCTTGGGGGAGCGCCGAGACCCAGTACTTC.

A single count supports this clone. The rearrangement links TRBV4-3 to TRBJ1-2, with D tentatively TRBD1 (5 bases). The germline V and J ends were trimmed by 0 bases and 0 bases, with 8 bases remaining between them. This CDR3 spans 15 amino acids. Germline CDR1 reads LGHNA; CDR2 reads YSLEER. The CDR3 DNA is TGCGCCAGCAGCCAAGATGACAGATCTAACTATGGCTACACCTTC. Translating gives CASSQDDRSNYGYTF.

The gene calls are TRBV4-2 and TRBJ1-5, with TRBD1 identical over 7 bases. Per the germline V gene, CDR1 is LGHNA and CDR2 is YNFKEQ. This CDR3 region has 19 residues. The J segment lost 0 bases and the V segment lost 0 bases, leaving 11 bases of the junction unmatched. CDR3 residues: CASSQDRAGGSFSNQPQHF. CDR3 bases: TGTGCCAGCAGCCAAGATCGGGCAGGGGGTAGCTTTAGCAATCAGCCCCAGCATTTT.

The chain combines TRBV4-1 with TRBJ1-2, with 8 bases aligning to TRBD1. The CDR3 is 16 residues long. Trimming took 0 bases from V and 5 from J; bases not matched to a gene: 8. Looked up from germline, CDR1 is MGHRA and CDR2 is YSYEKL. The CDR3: CASSQERQGKGYGYTF. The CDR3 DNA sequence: TGCGCCAGCAGCCAAGAAAGACAGGGGAAAGGGTATGGCTACACCTTC.

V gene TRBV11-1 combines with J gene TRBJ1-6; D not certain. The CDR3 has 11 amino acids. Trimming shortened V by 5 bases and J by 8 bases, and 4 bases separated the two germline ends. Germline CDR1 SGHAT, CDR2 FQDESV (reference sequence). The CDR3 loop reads CASSADSPLHF. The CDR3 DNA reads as TGTGCCAGCAGCGCTGATTCACCCCTCCACTTT.

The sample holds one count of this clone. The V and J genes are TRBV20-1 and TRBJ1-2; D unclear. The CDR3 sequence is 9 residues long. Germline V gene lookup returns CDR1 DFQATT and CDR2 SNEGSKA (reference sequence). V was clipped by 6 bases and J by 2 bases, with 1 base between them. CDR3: CSANYGYTF. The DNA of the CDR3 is TGCAGTGCCAACTATGGCTACACCTTC.